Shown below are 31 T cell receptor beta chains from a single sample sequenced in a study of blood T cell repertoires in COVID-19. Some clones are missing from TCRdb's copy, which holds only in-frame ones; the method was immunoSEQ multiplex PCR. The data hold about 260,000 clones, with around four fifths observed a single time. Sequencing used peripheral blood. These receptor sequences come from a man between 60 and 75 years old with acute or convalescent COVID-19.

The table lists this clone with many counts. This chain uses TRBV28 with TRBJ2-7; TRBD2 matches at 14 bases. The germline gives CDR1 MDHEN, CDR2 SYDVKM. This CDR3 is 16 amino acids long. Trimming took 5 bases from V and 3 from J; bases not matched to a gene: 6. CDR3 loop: CASSPTGLAGDYEQYF. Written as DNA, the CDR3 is TGTGCCAGCAGTCCGACGGGACTAGCGGGGGACTACGAGCAGTACTTC.

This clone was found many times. This chain's CDR3 is CASSLAGAAYNEQFF. DNA of the CDR3: TGTGCCAGCAGCCTAGCGGGAGCGGCCTACAATGAGCAGTTCTTC. This chain links TRBV5-4 with TRBJ2-1; 10 bases map to TRBD2. V trimming: 4 bases; J trimming: 2 bases; junction bases outside the gene matches: 3. This CDR3 has 15 residues. Germline V gene sequence: CDR1 SGHNT, CDR2 YYREEE (reference sequence).

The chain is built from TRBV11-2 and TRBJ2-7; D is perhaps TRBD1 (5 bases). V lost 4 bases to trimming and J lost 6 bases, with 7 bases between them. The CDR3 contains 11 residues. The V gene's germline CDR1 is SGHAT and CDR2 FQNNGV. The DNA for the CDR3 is TGTGCCAGCAGCTCTACAGGCGAGCAGTACTTC. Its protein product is CASSSTGEQYF.

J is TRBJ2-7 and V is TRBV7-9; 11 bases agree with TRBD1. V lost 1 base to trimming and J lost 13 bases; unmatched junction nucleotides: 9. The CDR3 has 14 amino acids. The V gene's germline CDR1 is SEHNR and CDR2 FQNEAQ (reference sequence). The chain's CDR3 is CASSLEGQGAESYF. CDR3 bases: TGTGCCAGCAGCTTAGAAGGACAGGGGGCTGAGTCATACTTC.

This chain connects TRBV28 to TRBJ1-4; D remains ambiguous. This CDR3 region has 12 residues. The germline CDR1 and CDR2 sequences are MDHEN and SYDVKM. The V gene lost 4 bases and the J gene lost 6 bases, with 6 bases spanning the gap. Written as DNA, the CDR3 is TGTGCCAGCAGTTGGAGAGATGAAAAACTGTTTTTT. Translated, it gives CASSWRDEKLFF.

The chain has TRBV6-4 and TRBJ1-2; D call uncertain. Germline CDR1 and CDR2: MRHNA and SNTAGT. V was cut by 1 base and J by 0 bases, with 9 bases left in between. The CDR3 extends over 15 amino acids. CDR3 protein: CASSDYHISNYGYTF. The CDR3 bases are TGTGCCAGCAGTGACTATCACATCTCTAACTATGGCTACACCTTC.

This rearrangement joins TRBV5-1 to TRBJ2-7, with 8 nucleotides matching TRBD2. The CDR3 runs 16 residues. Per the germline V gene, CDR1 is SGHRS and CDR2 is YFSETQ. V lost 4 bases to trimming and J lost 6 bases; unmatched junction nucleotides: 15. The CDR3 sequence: CASSPQAAGARTEQYF. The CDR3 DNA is TGCGCCAGCAGCCCTCAGGCAGCGGGGGCGAGGACCGAGCAGTACTTC.

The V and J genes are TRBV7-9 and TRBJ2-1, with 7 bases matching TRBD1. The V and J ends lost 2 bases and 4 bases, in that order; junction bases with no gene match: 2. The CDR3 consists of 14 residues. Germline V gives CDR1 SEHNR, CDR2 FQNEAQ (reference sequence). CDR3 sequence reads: CASSLWTGYNEQFF. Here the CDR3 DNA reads TGTGCCAGCAGCTTATGGACAGGTTACAATGAGCAGTTCTTC. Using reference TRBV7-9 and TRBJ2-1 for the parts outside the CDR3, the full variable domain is DTGVSQNPRHKITKRGQNVTFRCDPISEHNRLYWYRQTLGQGPEFLTYFQNEAQLEKSRLLSDRFSAERPKGSFSTLEIQRTEQGDSAMYLCASSLWTGYNEQFFGPGTRLTVL.

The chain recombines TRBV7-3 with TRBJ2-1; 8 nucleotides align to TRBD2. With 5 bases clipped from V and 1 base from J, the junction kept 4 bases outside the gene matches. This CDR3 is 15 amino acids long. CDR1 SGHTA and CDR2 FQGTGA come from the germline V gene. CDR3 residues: CASSQLADSYNEQFF. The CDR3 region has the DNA TGTGCCAGCAGCCAACTAGCGGATTCCTACAATGAGCAGTTCTTC.

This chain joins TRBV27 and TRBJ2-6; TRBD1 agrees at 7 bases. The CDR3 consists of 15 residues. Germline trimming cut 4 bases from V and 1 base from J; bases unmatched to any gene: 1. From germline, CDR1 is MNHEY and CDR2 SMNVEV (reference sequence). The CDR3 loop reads CASSSTGSGANVLTF. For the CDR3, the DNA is TGTGCCAGCAGTTCGACAGGGTCTGGGGCCAACGTCCTGACTTTC.

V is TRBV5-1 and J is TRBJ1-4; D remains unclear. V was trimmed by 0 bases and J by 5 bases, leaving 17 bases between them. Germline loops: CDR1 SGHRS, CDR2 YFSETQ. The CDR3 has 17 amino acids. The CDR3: CASSLAPIGVGNEKLFF. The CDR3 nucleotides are TGCGCCAGCAGCTTGGCTCCTATCGGGGTGGGGAATGAAAAACTGTTTTTT. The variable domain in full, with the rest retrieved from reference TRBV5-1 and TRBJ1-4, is KAGVTQTPRYLIKTRGQQVTLSCSPISGHRSVSWYQQTPGQGLQFLFEYFSETQRNKGNFPGRFSGRQFSNSRSEMNVSTLELGDSALYLCASSLAPIGVGNEKLFFGSGTQLSVL.

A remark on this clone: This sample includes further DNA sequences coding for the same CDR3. CDR3 nucleotides: TGTGCCAGCAGCTTATCGGGGGGCAATACAGATACGCAGTATTTT. Residues: CASSLSGGNTDTQYF. The chain links TRBV7-3 to TRBJ2-3; D is perhaps TRBD2 (7 bases). CDR1 is SGHTA and CDR2 is FQGTGA in the germline V gene. V was cut by 2 bases and J by 3 bases, with 12 bases left in between. The CDR3 spans 15 residues. Filled out from reference TRBV7-3 and TRBJ2-3, the complete variable domain reads GAGVSQTPSNKVTEKGKYVELRCDPISGHTALYWYRQSLGQGPEFLIYFQGTGAADDSGLPNDRFFAVRPEGSVSTLKIQRTERGDSAVYLCASSLSGGNTDTQYFGPGTRLTVL.

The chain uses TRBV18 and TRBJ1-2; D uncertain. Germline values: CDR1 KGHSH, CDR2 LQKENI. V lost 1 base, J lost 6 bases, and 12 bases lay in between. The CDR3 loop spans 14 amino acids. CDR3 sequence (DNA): TGTGCCAGCTCACCACGGCCGGCAGAGGATGGCTACACCTTC. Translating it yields CASSPRPAEDGYTF.

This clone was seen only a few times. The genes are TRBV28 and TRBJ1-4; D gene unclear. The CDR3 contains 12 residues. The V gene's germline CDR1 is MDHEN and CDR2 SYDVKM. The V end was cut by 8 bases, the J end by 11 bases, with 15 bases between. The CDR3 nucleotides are TGTGCCAGCGGAGACCGCCGGATGAAACTGTTTTTT. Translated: CASGDRRMKLFF.

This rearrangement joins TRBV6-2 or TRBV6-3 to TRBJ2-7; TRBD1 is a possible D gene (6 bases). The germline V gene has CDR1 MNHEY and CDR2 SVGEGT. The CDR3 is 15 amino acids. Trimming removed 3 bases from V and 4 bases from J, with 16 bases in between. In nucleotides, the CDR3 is TGTGCCAGCAGTTATGATCGACAGGACCCTTACGAGCAGTACTTC. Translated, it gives CASSYDRQDPYEQYF.

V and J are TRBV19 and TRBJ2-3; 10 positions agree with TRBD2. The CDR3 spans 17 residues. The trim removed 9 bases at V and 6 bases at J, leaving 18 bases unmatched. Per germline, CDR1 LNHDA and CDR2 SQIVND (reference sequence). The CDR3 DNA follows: TGTGCCAGCGCCTCTGGGGGCAGCGGGGGGGCCGGCGATACGCAGTATTTT. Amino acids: CASASGGSGGAGDTQYF.

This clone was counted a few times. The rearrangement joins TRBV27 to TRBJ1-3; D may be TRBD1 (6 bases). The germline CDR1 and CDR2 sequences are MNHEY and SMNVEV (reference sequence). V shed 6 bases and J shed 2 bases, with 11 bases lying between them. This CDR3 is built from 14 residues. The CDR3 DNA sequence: TGTGCCAGCAGGGGGCAGGGGACTGGAAACACCATATATTTT. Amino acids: CASRGQGTGNTIYF.

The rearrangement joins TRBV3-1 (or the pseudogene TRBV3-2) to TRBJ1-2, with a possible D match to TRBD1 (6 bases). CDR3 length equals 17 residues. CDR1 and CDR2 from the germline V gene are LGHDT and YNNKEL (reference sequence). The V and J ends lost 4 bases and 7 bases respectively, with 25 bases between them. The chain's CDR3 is CASSPSGQLRGLSGYTF. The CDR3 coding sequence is TGTGCCAGCAGCCCTTCCGGACAGCTACGAGGTCTTTCTGGCTACACCTTC.

CDR3 sequence: CAISEWDRGSTEAFF. CDR3 coding DNA: TGTGCCATCAGTGAGTGGGACAGGGGAAGTACTGAAGCTTTCTTT. The chain links TRBV10-3 to TRBJ1-1; 10 nucleotides line up with TRBD1. Germline CDR1 is ENHRY and CDR2 is SYGVKD. V shed 1 base, J shed 5 bases, and the junction held 4 bases outside the gene matches. The CDR3 spans 15 residues.

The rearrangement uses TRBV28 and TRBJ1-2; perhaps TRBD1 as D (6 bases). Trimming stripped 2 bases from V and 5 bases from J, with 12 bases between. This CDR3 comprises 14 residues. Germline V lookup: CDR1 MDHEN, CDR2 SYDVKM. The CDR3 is CASSLSTGPYGYTF. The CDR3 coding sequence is TGTGCCAGCAGTTTAAGTACAGGGCCTTATGGCTACACCTTC.

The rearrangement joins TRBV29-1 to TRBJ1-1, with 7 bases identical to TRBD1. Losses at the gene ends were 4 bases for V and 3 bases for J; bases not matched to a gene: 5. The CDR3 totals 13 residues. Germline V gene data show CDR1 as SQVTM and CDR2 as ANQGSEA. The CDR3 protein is CSVGQGRYTEAFF. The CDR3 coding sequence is TGCAGCGTTGGACAGGGTCGGTACACTGAAGCTTTCTTT.

CDR3 sequence: CASSQGGRDEQYF. For the CDR3, the DNA is TGCGCCAGCAGCCAAGGGGGCAGGGACGAGCAGTACTTC. The rearrangement links TRBV4-3 to TRBJ2-7, with D maybe TRBD1 (5 bases). V was clipped by 1 base and J by 5 bases, with 9 bases between them. This CDR3 contains 13 residues. Germline V gene sequence: CDR1 LGHNA, CDR2 YSLEER.

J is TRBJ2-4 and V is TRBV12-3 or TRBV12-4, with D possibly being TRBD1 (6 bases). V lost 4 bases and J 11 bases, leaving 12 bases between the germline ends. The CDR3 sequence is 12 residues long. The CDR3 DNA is TGTGCCAGCAGTTCCCAGGGGATCCTTCAGTACTTC. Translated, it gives CASSSQGILQYF.

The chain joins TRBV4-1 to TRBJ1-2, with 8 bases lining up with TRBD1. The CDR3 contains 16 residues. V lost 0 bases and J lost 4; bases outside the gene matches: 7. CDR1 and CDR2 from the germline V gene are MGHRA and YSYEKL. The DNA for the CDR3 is TGCGCCAGCAGCCAAGATCACGCAGGGGGCATCTATGGCTACACCTTC. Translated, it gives CASSQDHAGGIYGYTF.

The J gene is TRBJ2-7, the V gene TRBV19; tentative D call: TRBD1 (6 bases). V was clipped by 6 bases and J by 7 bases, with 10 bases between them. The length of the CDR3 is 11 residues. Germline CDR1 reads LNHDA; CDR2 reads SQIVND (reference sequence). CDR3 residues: CASSPGTEQYF. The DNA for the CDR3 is TGTGCCAGTAGCCCCGGGACAGAGCAGTACTTC.

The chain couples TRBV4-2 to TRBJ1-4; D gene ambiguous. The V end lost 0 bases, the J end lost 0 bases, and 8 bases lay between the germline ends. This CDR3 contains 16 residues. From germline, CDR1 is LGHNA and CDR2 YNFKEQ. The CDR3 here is CASSQEHLATNEKLFF. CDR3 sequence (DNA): TGTGCCAGCAGCCAAGAACATCTGGCAACTAATGAAAAACTGTTTTTT.

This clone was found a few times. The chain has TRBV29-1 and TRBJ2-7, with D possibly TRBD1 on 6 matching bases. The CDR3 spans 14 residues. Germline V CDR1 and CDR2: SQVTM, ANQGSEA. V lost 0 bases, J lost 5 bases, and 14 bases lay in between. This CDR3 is CSVEDGYRANEQYF. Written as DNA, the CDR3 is TGCAGCGTTGAAGATGGTTACAGGGCTAACGAGCAGTACTTC.

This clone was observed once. The CDR3 bases are TGTGCCAGCAGCCGCCGGGGGGCCCTATCCTACGAGCAGTACTTC. Protein sequence: CASSRRGALSYEQYF. This sequence joins TRBV5-6 and TRBJ2-7, with D possibly being TRBD2 (7 bases). V lost 4 bases and J 1 base, leaving 15 bases between the germline ends. The germline gives CDR1 SGHDT, CDR2 YYEEEE. This CDR3 is built from 15 residues. The full variable domain, with the rest looked up from reference TRBV5-6 and TRBJ2-7, is DAGVTQSPTHLIKTRGQQVTLRCSPKSGHDTVSWYQQALGQGPQFIFQYYEEEERQRGNFPDRFSGHQFPNYSSELNVNALLLGDSALYLCASSRRGALSYEQYFGPGTRLTVT.

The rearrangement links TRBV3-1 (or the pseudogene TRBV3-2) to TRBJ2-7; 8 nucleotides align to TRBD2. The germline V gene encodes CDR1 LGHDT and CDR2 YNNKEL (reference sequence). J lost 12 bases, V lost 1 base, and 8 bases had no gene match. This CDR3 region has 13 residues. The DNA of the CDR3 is TGTGCCAGCAGCCAAGCGAATAGCGGGGACCCGTACTTC. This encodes CASSQANSGDPYF.

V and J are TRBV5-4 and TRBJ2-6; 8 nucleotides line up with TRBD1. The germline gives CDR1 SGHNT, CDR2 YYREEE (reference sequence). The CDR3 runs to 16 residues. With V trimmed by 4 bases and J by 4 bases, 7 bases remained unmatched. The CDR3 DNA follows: TGTGCCAGCAGCCGCGATGGGACAGGAGGGGCCAACGTCCTGACTTTC. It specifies CASSRDGTGGANVLTF.

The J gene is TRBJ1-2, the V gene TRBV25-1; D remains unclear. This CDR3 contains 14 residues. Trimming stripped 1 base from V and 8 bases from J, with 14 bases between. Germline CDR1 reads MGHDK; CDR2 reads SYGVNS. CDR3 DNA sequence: TGTGCCAGCAGTGAATTCGGTCGGGAAGTAGGCTACACCTTC. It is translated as CASSEFGREVGYTF.